A selection of T cell receptor beta chains follows, all from one sample in a study of shared clonotypes between healthy human individuals. Data came from immunoSEQ multiplex PCR; TCRdb stores just in-frame clones and leaves some out. Of about 2 million clones detected, 95% appear once; the ten largest clones hold 0.1% to 0.15%. The sample was naive CD4+ T cells sorted from blood. The origin of the receptors is a man aged 18 to 29 in good health. CDR3s leave out the opening cysteine and the closing phenylalanine or tryptophan. Fields, in order: J gene, V gene, CDR3 protein.

TRBJ2-5,TRBV7-2,ASSLLKGYETQY
TRBJ2-6,TRBV6-1,AKQGLYSGANVLT
TRBJ1-6,TRBV2,ASSEALHGGPLH
TRBJ1-4,TRBV6-5,ASLSGEKLF
TRBJ2-7,TRBV6-6,ASSALAANEQY
TRBJ2-5,TRBV5-4,ASSLVLRGEETQY
TRBJ2-3,TRBV2,ASKRDSSTDTQY
TRBJ2-2,TRBV7-6,ASSPRVWVNTGELF
TRBJ2-7,TRBV28,ASSRSGGKVSDEQY
TRBJ2-7,TRBV7-9,ASSLETTLPYEQY
TRBJ1-5,TRBV7-6,ASSRFPSLSAGGGNQPQH
TRBJ2-3,TRBV21-1,ASSSRDSTDTQY
TRBJ2-1,TRBV28,ASREQGARYNEQF
TRBJ1-5,TRBV5-1,ASSLEGRGSNQPQH
TRBJ2-5,TRBV4-1,ASSQGLAGIQKETQY
TRBJ2-2,TRBV11-3,ASGKGDTGELF
TRBJ2-7,TRBV19,ASSMGLAASGQY
TRBJ1-5,TRBV6-6,ASSYSKDKTYQPQH
TRBJ2-3,TRBV6-1,ASSEGSISTDTQY
TRBJ2-2,TRBV6-1,ASSESWAGELF
TRBJ1-1,TRBV5-6,ASSPGGGPMNTEAF
TRBJ1-1,TRBV4-2,ASSQRRNTEAF
TRBJ2-3,TRBV5-1,ASSLELASRGTQY
TRBJ1-2,TRBV10-3,ATRGQGADYGYT
TRBJ1-1,TRBV15,ATSSGTGLSEAF
TRBJ2-7,TRBV11-2,ASSLSAAGTYEQY